This TCR beta chain was profiled in a study of cytomegalovirus exposure and HLA in healthy donors. This CDR3 comprises 17 residues. CDR1 is LNHNV, CDR2 YYDKDF, per germline (reference sequence). After removal of 1 base from V and 4 bases from J, the junction contained 10 bases not matched to a gene. TCRdb keeps only in-frame clones here, not all; method: immunoSEQ multiplex PCR. The sample includes 150,000 to 180,000 clones, 86% of them seen just once. V and J are TRBV15 and TRBJ1-5, with TRBD1 matching 7 bases. The sequence was obtained from a man between 18 and 29 years old in good health and CMV-seropositive. Sequencing used PBMCs. Here the CDR3 DNA reads TGTGCCACCAGCAGAGGGAAGGAACAGGGGAAAAATCAGCCCCAGCATTTT. Translating gives CATSRGKEQGKNQPQHF.